The clone carrying this TCR beta chain was seen many times. This entry is derived from a study of T-cell reconstitution after alpha-beta-depleted transplantation in children. Library preparation (for TCRbeta) was performed with unique molecular identifiers. MiXCR, run by TCRdb on the PCR reads, gives a single entry per CDR3 protein. The sample comprises 200,000 to 250,000 distinct CDR3 sequences, 7.5% to 10% of which are singletons, and 5.1% rests with the top ten. Germline lookup yields CDR1 MGHRA and CDR2 YSYEKL. With V trimmed by 3 bases and J by 7 bases, 2 bases remained unmatched. This CDR3 is 14 amino acids long.

The rearrangement links TRBV4-1 to TRBJ1-6; TRBD1 matches at 8 bases. The TCR originated in a human donor who donated a stem cell graft to a child with SCID. Sequenced here: PBMCs from the stem cell graft donor, sampled from the stem cell graft. Here the CDR3 reads CASSQRQGNSPLHF. CDR3 DNA: TGCGCCAGCAGCCAGAGACAGGGGAATTCACCCCTCCACTTT.